This T cell receptor (beta chain) was recovered during a study of CD8 T cells in ankylosing spondylitis. Study results and caveats: In reactive arthritis synovial fluid and blood, some motif variants had been reported before. A TCR beta motif made of fewer than 10 highly homologous variants seemed typical of ankylosing spondylitis blood. Researchers reportedly found disease-linked clones significantly enriched in matched ankylosing spondylitis synovial fluid.

In regard to this clonotype: Its target is unknown.

The germline CDR1 and CDR2 sequences are SNHLY and FYNNEI. The ends were cut back, 7 bases at V and 8 bases at J, with 12 bases in the middle. This CDR3 spans 13 amino acids. TCRdb called the 5' RACE reads again in MiXCR, with one record for every CDR3 protein. The sample includes over 400,000 distinct CDR3 sequences, 26% of them seen just once. Sequenced sample: blood, either unsorted or a sorted T cell fraction (not recorded which). The clonotype originates from a male donor with ankylosing spondylitis. This sequence joins TRBV2 and TRBJ1-6; TRBD1 is a possible D gene (6 bases). CDR3: CASTGVVDSPLHF. The CDR3 DNA reads as TGTGCCAGCACAGGGGTTGTCGATTCACCCCTCCACTTT.